Shown below are 18 T cell receptor beta chains from a single sample sequenced in a study of cytomegalovirus exposure and HLA in healthy donors. The PCR employed 60 Vbeta primers together with 13 Jbeta primers. Clones were read by immunoSEQ multiplex PCR, and TCRdb kept only the in-frame ones, dropping some. The repertoire holds approximately 120,000 clones, with around four fifths as singletons. The sample was PBMCs. These receptors were taken from a woman in her forties or fifties in good health and CMV-seropositive.

The V call is TRBV7-9, the J call TRBJ2-7; 7 bases agree with TRBD1. Germline V lookup: CDR1 SEHNR, CDR2 FQNEAQ (reference sequence). This CDR3 is built from 14 residues. V lost 5 bases, J lost 1 base, and 5 bases stayed unmatched. The CDR3 sequence: CASSPRDSSYEQYF. CDR3 nucleotide sequence: TGTGCCAGCAGCCCCCGGGACAGTTCCTACGAGCAGTACTTC.

This clone was seen a few times. The chain is built from TRBV7-6 and TRBJ1-2; D may be TRBD1 (5 bases). Germline-derived CDR1 and CDR2 are SGHVS and FNYEAQ. This CDR3 contains 13 residues. V dropped 5 bases and J dropped 4 bases, with 11 bases sitting between them. The CDR3 nucleotides are TGTGCCAGCAGCACAGGACACCGCTATGGCTACACCTTC. Translating it yields CASSTGHRYGYTF.

This chain joins TRBV4-3 and TRBJ2-2; 7 bases align to TRBD2. The CDR3 loop spans 18 amino acids. Trimming cost V 4 bases and J 1 base; bases outside gene matches: 12. Per germline, CDR1 LGHNA and CDR2 YSLEER. CDR3 in DNA: TGCGCCAGCAGCCCCGTTGTGGCGGGGGATTTGAACACCGGGGAGCTGTTTTTT. This sequence encodes CASSPVVAGDLNTGELFF.

The CDR3 reads CASSPAGRRPNEKLFF. The CDR3 DNA reads as TGTGCCAGCTCACCGGCAGGGCGCAGGCCAAATGAAAAACTGTTTTTT. The chain joins TRBV18 to TRBJ1-4; tentative D call: TRBD1 (5 bases). Germline CDR1 and CDR2: KGHSH and LQKENI. Between the trimmed V and J ends, which lost 3 bases and 5 bases, there was a span of 16 bases. The CDR3 is made up of 16 amino acids.

J is TRBJ1-5 and V is TRBV7-2, with a tentative D call TRBD1 (6 bases). The CDR3 has 14 amino acids. Germline CDR1 reads SGHTA; CDR2 reads FQGNSA. The ends were cut back, 3 bases at V and 4 bases at J, with 10 bases in the middle. This CDR3 is CASSFGGPNQPQHF. The DNA for the CDR3 is TGTGCCAGCAGCTTCGGGGGGCCGAATCAGCCCCAGCATTTT.

This chain connects TRBV9 to TRBJ1-2; 7 nucleotides agree with TRBD1. In germline, CDR1 is SGDLS, CDR2 YYNGEE. This CDR3 is 12 amino acids long. The V and J ends lost 4 bases and 8 bases, in that order; junction bases with no gene match: 5. CDR3 DNA sequence: TGTGCCAGCAGCCTACAGGGGTACGGCTACACCTTC. Amino acids: CASSLQGYGYTF.

The chain carries TRBV10-3 and TRBJ2-3; 9 bases fit TRBD2. With V trimmed by 4 bases and J by 0 bases, 2 bases remained unmatched. Germline CDR1 ENHRY, CDR2 SYGVKD. The CDR3 loop spans 15 amino acids. CDR3 loop: CAISVLAGSTDTQYF. CDR3 DNA: TGTGCCATCAGTGTCCTAGCGGGAAGCACAGATACGCAGTATTTT.

In its sample, this clone was seen a few times. The rearrangement joins TRBV6-6 to TRBJ2-5; TRBD1 might be the D (6 bases). Germline V gene lookup returns CDR1 MNHNY and CDR2 SVGAGI (reference sequence). V was clipped by 2 bases and J by 5 bases, with 6 bases between them. The CDR3 loop spans 12 amino acids. CDR3 sequence reads: CASSYRGETQYF. The DNA for the CDR3 is TGTGCCAGCAGTTACAGGGGGGAGACCCAGTACTTC.

The CDR3: CASSFYTDSSGELFF. In nucleotides, the CDR3 is TGTGCCAGCAGCTTTTACACGGACAGTTCCGGGGAGCTGTTTTTT. The rearrangement uses TRBV5-6 and TRBJ2-2; TRBD1 might be the D (6 bases). V was shortened by 2 bases and J by 6 bases, with 14 bases between the two germline ends. This CDR3 is 15 amino acids long. Germline CDR1 reads SGHDT; CDR2 reads YYEEEE.

The V and J genes are TRBV5-4 and TRBJ2-7; 8 bases fit TRBD1. V was clipped by 0 bases and J by 2 bases; unmatched bases: 10. CDR1 SGHNT and CDR2 YYREEE come from the germline V gene (reference sequence). This CDR3 is built from 17 residues. The CDR3 is CASSLGGSGGWTYEQYF. CDR3 sequence (DNA): TGTGCCAGCAGCTTGGGGGGGTCAGGGGGCTGGACCTACGAGCAGTACTTC.

Turning to this clone: Different DNA sequences within this sample yield the same CDR3. The gene calls are TRBV9 and TRBJ1-1; D remains unclear. Trimming removed 4 bases at V and 0 bases at J, with 10 bases between. CDR1 is SGDLS, CDR2 YYNGEE, per germline. This CDR3 spans 14 amino acids. CDR3 amino acids: CASSPTGMNTEAFF. CDR3 nucleotide sequence: TGTGCCAGCAGCCCTACGGGAATGAACACTGAAGCTTTCTTT.

This clone occurred many times. The chain employs TRBV4-1 and TRBJ2-1; tentative D call: TRBD2 (6 bases). This CDR3 is 16 amino acids long. V dropped 4 bases and J dropped 5 bases, with 18 bases sitting between them. Germline CDR1 is MGHRA and CDR2 is YSYEKL. The CDR3 bases are TGCGCCAGCAGCCTGCTAGGGTCGGGAGCCGACAATGAGCAGTTCTTC. Translation gives CASSLLGSGADNEQFF.

This chain connects TRBV5-1 to TRBJ2-5, with 7 bases identical to TRBD2. The CDR3 has 17 residues. CDR1 is SGHRS and CDR2 is YFSETQ in the germline V gene. The V segment lost 0 bases and the J segment 4 bases; nucleotides outside the gene matches: 12. CDR3 in amino acids: CASSLGAQGAGRETQYF. The CDR3 nucleotides read TGCGCCAGCAGCTTGGGAGCTCAGGGAGCGGGGAGAGAGACCCAGTACTTC.

The CDR3 reads CASSPDTYNEQFF. In nucleotides, the CDR3 is TGTGCCAGCAGTCCGGACACCTACAATGAGCAGTTCTTC. J is TRBJ2-1 and V is TRBV27; possible D gene TRBD1, 5 bases. V gave up 5 bases and J gave up 2 bases, with 7 bases separating them. Germline CDR1 MNHEY, CDR2 SMNVEV (reference sequence). This CDR3 spans 13 amino acids.

The rearrangement links TRBV7-2 to TRBJ2-7, with a weak D call TRBD1 (5 bases). Trimming left V 2 bases short and J 0 bases short, with 20 bases between. CDR1 and CDR2 from the germline V gene are SGHTA and FQGNSA. The CDR3 totals 18 residues. For the CDR3, the DNA is TGTGCCAGCAGCTTAAGGCCAGGGTCCGGTTCTAGCTCCTACGAGCAGTACTTC. Protein sequence: CASSLRPGSGSSSYEQYF.

The rearrangement joins TRBV7-2 to TRBJ2-7; TRBD2 aligns across 9 bases. This CDR3 comprises 13 residues. Trimming took 5 bases from V and 12 from J; bases not matched to a gene: 11. Germline CDR1 SGHTA, CDR2 FQGNSA. The CDR3 DNA reads as TGTGCCAGCAGCCCTGGAATAGCGGGAGATCTGTACTTC. Its protein product is CASSPGIAGDLYF.

The chain joins TRBV2 to TRBJ2-2; tentative D call: TRBD2 (6 bases). Trimming removed 5 bases from V and 0 bases from J, with 13 bases in between. The CDR3 runs 16 residues. Germline loops: CDR1 SNHLY, CDR2 FYNNEI. The CDR3 bases are TGTGCCAGCAGTACTAGGGGACTCACGAACACCGGGGAGCTGTTTTTT. Protein: CASSTRGLTNTGELFF.

The chain recombines TRBV4-1 with TRBJ1-1; possible D gene TRBD1, 5 bases. Trimming shortened V by 4 bases and J by 4 bases, and 10 bases separated the two germline ends. The CDR3 consists of 13 residues. CDR1 is MGHRA and CDR2 is YSYEKL in the germline V gene. Written as DNA, the CDR3 is TGCGCCAGCAGCCCCTGGGGGGGCACTGAAGCTTTCTTT. Protein: CASSPWGGTEAFF.